A selection of T cell receptor beta chains follows, all from one sample in a study of cytomegalovirus exposure and HLA in healthy donors. The method was immunoSEQ multiplex PCR; TCRdb's version includes in-frame clones alone and lacks a portion of them. Here the sample spans about 90,000 clones, 62% being singletons. The specimen was PBMCs. The receptors were sampled from a woman under 40 in good health and CMV-seropositive. Both conserved end residues are trimmed from each CDR3. Clone size is not always given. Where it is, it says once, few, many or a class for expanded clones.

j_call,v_call,clone_size,cdr3_aa
TRBJ1-5,TRBV5-4,.,ASSSGGDQPQH
TRBJ2-7,TRBV28,.,ASRFGDRGAGEQY
TRBJ2-5,TRBV11-2,few,ASRKTGVVETQY
TRBJ2-2,TRBV9,few,ASSVSGGYTGELF
TRBJ1-2,TRBV6-6,.,ASTPPGGNYGYT
TRBJ1-6,TRBV11-2,once,ASSLDPTGWNSPLH
TRBJ2-5,TRBV11-2,.,ASSTLNLAGGPRETQY
TRBJ2-3,TRBV19,once,ASSIDRQIDTQY
TRBJ1-4,TRBV28,.,ASSQGGNEKLF
TRBJ2-5,TRBV6-5,.,ASRTGQGGVETQY
TRBJ1-1,TRBV5-4,.,ASSLVGTVNTEAF
TRBJ2-7,TRBV28,.,ASKAQAWPYEQY
TRBJ1-2,TRBV6-1,.,SSSENRSGYT
TRBJ1-2,TRBV5-5,few,ASSSRQEVIYGYT
TRBJ2-5,TRBV7-7,.,ASSLGVSGARETQY
TRBJ2-5,TRBV7-3,.,ASSPGAASQETQY
TRBJ1-2,TRBV9,.,ASSVASGWNGYT
TRBJ1-5,TRBV28,.,ASSFAHWDRGGMMGNQPQH
TRBJ2-1,TRBV5-1,.,ASETGIDYNEQF
TRBJ2-6,TRBV7-9,.,ASSLLPGFLSGANVLT
TRBJ2-5,TRBV19,.,ASSLPEGTQY
TRBJ1-1,TRBV7-9,few,ASSSTEFLNTEAF
TRBJ1-5,TRBV19,.,ASSIVSGGNQPQH
TRBJ2-2,TRBV30,.,AWSGVAGGTGELF
TRBJ2-3,TRBV7-2,.,ASSRDRDRDTQY
TRBJ2-7,TRBV18,.,ASSPRGETYEQY
TRBJ1-4,TRBV5-6,.,ASSWGTGNEKLF
TRBJ1-5,TRBV7-9,.,SSSSAGQGNNQPQH
TRBJ2-1,TRBV28,.,ASSSSGGANEQF
TRBJ2-3,TRBV13,.,ASSFAVSGANTDTQY
TRBJ2-1,TRBV11-2,few,ASSLGGLAGGYNEQF
TRBJ1-2,TRBV9,.,ASSVSSSSYGYT
TRBJ1-5,TRBV19,.,ASTHNRVGSNQPQH
TRBJ1-2,TRBV4-2,.,ASSSTNYGYP
TRBJ2-5,TRBV2,few,ASSKTSGGFETQY
TRBJ1-4,TRBV5-1,few,ASSSGQGWEKLF
TRBJ2-3,TRBV9,.,ASSTKGQTFLTDTQY
TRBJ2-7,TRBV19,.,ASSSGTVAGYEQY
TRBJ2-1,TRBV27,.,ASSGTSNEQF
TRBJ2-4,TRBV7-6,few,ASSLGRQGQGIQY
TRBJ1-2,TRBV4-3,.,ASSQKGGGYT
TRBJ2-1,TRBV5-1,.,ASSLGAGRGQRGEQF
TRBJ2-3,TRBV2,.,ASSERASGTDTQY
TRBJ1-4,TRBV28,.,ASRRGNEKLF
TRBJ1-2,TRBV20-1,.,SAHMTWGYT
TRBJ2-7,TRBV6-1,many,ASSEGTGGSYEQY
TRBJ2-1,TRBV9,.,ASSATGHNEQF
TRBJ2-7,TRBV5-1,.,ASSQDRGYYEQY
TRBJ2-5,TRBV7-2,.,ASSLLASGGAGQETQY
TRBJ2-7,TRBV5-6,.,ASSDLLRGGADEQY